Below, 25 T cell receptor beta chains from the same sample are listed, as sequenced in a study of T cells after yellow fever vaccination (dated by TCRdb to between 2018 and 2021). Libraries came from 5' RACE. Sequencing instrument: Illumina HiSeq 2500. TCRdb took the public reads, trimmed them with fastp at Q25, ran MiXCR for clone calling and kept in-frame beta chains. Here each entry gathers all rows of one CDR3 protein and keeps the most common genes and DNA. The sample records hundreds of thousands of distinct CDR3 sequences, approximately 13% of which are singletons. The top ten hold 15% of the sample. The meaning of the sample's treatment or condition label: live attenuated yellow fever vaccine strain. Sample: PBMCs, taken on the day of the yellow fever booster vaccination. All receptors derive from a young man who received the YFV17D yellow fever vaccine.

The chain links TRBV29-1 to TRBJ1-1, with a tentative D call TRBD1 (5 bases). The CDR3 runs 12 residues. Trimming took 7 bases from V and 5 from J, leaving 14 bases between them. The germline V gene encodes CDR1 SQVTM and CDR2 ANQGSEA. The CDR3 DNA follows: TGCAGCGGGTTAATGGGGCAGACTGAAGCTTTCTTT. It encodes CSGLMGQTEAFF.

The table lists this clonotype with a few counts. The chain is built from TRBV19 and TRBJ2-7; 7 nucleotides line up with TRBD2. V gave up 7 bases and J gave up 5 bases; unmatched junction bases: 2. This CDR3 has 11 amino acids. Germline lookup yields CDR1 LNHDA and CDR2 SQIVND (reference sequence). In nucleotides, the CDR3 is TGTGCCAGTAATGGGGGGGACGAGCAGTACTTC. Translated: CASNGGDEQYF. The whole variable domain, remainder taken from reference TRBV19 and TRBJ2-7, is DGGITQSPKYLFRKEGQNVTLSCEQNLNHDAMYWYRQDPGQGLRLIYYSQIVNDFQKGDIAEGYSVSREKKESFPLTVTSAQKNPTAFYLCASNGGDEQYFGPGTRLTVT.

The chain combines TRBV19 with TRBJ1-1; 7 nucleotides line up with TRBD1. This CDR3 is built from 13 residues. Germline CDR1 is LNHDA and CDR2 is SQIVND (reference sequence). V lost 5 bases and J lost 6; bases outside the gene matches: 6. The DNA of the CDR3 is TGTGCCAGTAGTGCCTACAGGGGATCTGAAGCTTTCTTT. Amino acid sequence: CASSAYRGSEAFF.

The chain has TRBV20-1 and TRBJ1-1; D gene ambiguous. The V end was cut by 0 bases, the J end by 0 bases, with 11 bases between. From germline, CDR1 is DFQATT and CDR2 SNEGSKA (reference sequence). This CDR3 comprises 15 residues. CDR3 loop: CSARDPARLNTEAFF. CDR3 nucleotide sequence: TGCAGTGCTAGAGATCCCGCCAGATTGAACACTGAAGCTTTCTTT.

There are a few counts of this clonotype. The chain couples TRBV5-4 to TRBJ1-1; D remains ambiguous. This CDR3 region has 15 residues. Germline-derived CDR1 and CDR2 are SGHNT and YYREEE (reference sequence). The V and J ends lost 4 bases and 4 bases respectively, with 17 bases between them. DNA for the CDR3: TGTGCCAGCAGCCCTAGTTGGGTCATAGGCACTGAAGCTTTCTTT. It is translated as CASSPSWVIGTEAFF.

The chain carries TRBV20-1 and TRBJ2-7; D is undetermined. Trimming removed 3 bases from V and 6 bases from J, with 9 bases in between. The CDR3 is 11 residues long. Per germline, CDR1 DFQATT and CDR2 SNEGSKA (reference sequence). The CDR3 DNA sequence: TGCAGTGCTAGTCGCTTTGGCGAGCAGTACTTC. Its protein product is CSASRFGEQYF.

The genes are TRBV6-5 and TRBJ2-1; D is ambiguous. Germline CDR1 and CDR2: MNHEY and SVGAGI. The CDR3 totals 12 residues. Trimming removed 5 bases at V and 12 bases at J, with 14 bases between. CDR3 nucleotide sequence: TGTGCCAGCAGTCCCGGGCGCTCGGGGCAGTTCTTC. Its translation: CASSPGRSGQFF.

This clonotype was seen only a few times. The rearrangement joins TRBV3-1 to TRBJ2-2, with D perhaps matching TRBD1 (6 bases). Germline loops: CDR1 LGHDT, CDR2 YNNKEL (reference sequence). Trimming left V 4 bases short and J 3 bases short, with 9 bases between. The CDR3 runs 14 residues. CDR3 sequence (DNA): TGTGCCAGCAGCCGGGACACCTACACCGGGGAGCTGTTTTTT. Translation: CASSRDTYTGELFF.

V gene TRBV18 combines with J gene TRBJ2-1; D remains unclear. V lost 5 bases and J lost 0, with 11 bases in between. This CDR3 spans 15 amino acids. The germline V gene encodes CDR1 KGHSH and CDR2 LQKENI. For the CDR3, the DNA is TGTGCCAGCTCATCGCTAGGAAGCTCCTACAATGAGCAGTTCTTC. Its translation is CASSSLGSSYNEQFF.

The chain links TRBV20-1 to TRBJ2-2; unclear D gene. V was pared by 6 bases and J by 2 bases, with 16 bases between. The CDR3 sequence is 15 residues long. CDR1 and CDR2 from the germline V gene are DFQATT and SNEGSKA (reference sequence). The CDR3 bases are TGCAGTGCCCGCCCGGTCCCAGTAAACACCGGGGAGCTGTTTTTT. This gives the protein CSARPVPVNTGELFF.

This clonotype was counted at least ten times. The chain links TRBV3-1 to TRBJ2-2, with a possible D match to TRBD1 (6 bases). CDR3 size: 15 residues. Trimming took 4 bases from V and 7 from J, leaving 16 bases between them. Per the germline V gene, CDR1 is LGHDT and CDR2 is YNNKEL (reference sequence). For the CDR3, the DNA is TGTGCCAGCAGCCGACAGGTGATGGGCGGCGGGGAGCTGTTTTTT. This encodes CASSRQVMGGGELFF.

This clonotype occurred many times. The chain joins TRBV11-2 to TRBJ2-7, with 8 bases aligning to TRBD1. Germline V gives CDR1 SGHAT, CDR2 FQNNGV. Trimming took 5 bases from V and 2 from J; bases not matched to a gene: 5. The CDR3 runs 14 residues. CDR3 coding DNA: TGTGCCAGCAGCCAAAGGACAGGGACCTACGAGCAGTACTTC. Translating gives CASSQRTGTYEQYF.

This clonotype was seen only a few times. The chain employs TRBV20-1 and TRBJ2-3, with D perhaps TRBD1 (5 bases). The V end was cut by 5 bases, the J end by 3 bases, with 12 bases between. The CDR3 extends over 13 amino acids. Germline CDR1 and CDR2: DFQATT and SNEGSKA (reference sequence). CDR3 sequence reads: CSAQLDSTDTQYF. The CDR3 DNA reads TGCAGTGCTCAACTCGACAGTACAGATACGCAGTATTTT.

The V and J genes are TRBV5-1 and TRBJ1-6; 8 positions match TRBD1. The V gene end was trimmed by 4 bases and the J gene end by 7 bases; junction bases not matched to a gene: 4. This CDR3 is 14 amino acids long. In germline, CDR1 is SGHRS, CDR2 YFSETQ. CDR3: CASSQGDRNSPLHF. The CDR3 nucleotides read TGCGCCAGCAGCCAAGGGGACAGGAATTCACCCCTCCACTTT.

This clonotype has a handful of counts. The CDR3 nucleotides read TGTGCCAGCAGCTTAGTGGCTAGCGATTTCTTGAACACTGAAGCTTTCTTT. It yields the protein CASSLVASDFLNTEAFF. This chain links TRBV7-2 with TRBJ1-1; no firm D call. The CDR3 totals 17 residues. V was shortened by 1 base and J by 0 bases, with 15 bases between the two germline ends. Germline values: CDR1 SGHTA, CDR2 FQGNSA.

This clonotype was seen only a few times. The CDR3 sequence is CASSLGGTSFETQYF. The CDR3 DNA follows: TGTGCCAGCAGCTTAGGGGGGACTAGTTTTGAGACCCAGTACTTC. The chain couples TRBV7-2 to TRBJ2-5; 8 bases match TRBD2. This CDR3 contains 15 residues. V lost 1 base to trimming and J lost 5 bases; unmatched junction nucleotides: 6. Germline V gene sequence: CDR1 SGHTA, CDR2 FQGNSA.

This clonotype has just a few counts. The J gene is TRBJ2-6, the V gene TRBV7-9, with unresolved D. There are 15 residues in the CDR3. CDR1 is SEHNR, CDR2 FQNEAQ, per germline (reference sequence). The V gene lost 5 bases and the J gene lost 2 bases, with 10 bases spanning the gap. CDR3 sequence (DNA): TGTGCCAGCAGCCCCTCGGGTGCTGGGGCCAACGTCCTGACTTTC. It translates to CASSPSGAGANVLTF.

The chain uses TRBV18 and TRBJ1-1, with D unclear. Trimming cost V 3 bases and J 0 bases, with 11 bases left between them. CDR1 is KGHSH and CDR2 is LQKENI in the germline V gene. The CDR3 consists of 15 residues. CDR3 DNA sequence: TGTGCCAGCTCACCTGCTAGGCTAATGAACACTGAAGCTTTCTTT. Protein: CASSPARLMNTEAFF.

The chain uses TRBV7-2 and TRBJ2-7; a weak D match, TRBD2 (6 bases). The CDR3 contains 14 residues. Trimming stripped 7 bases from V and 4 bases from J, with 17 bases between. Germline V lookup: CDR1 SGHTA, CDR2 FQGNSA. CDR3 nucleotide sequence: TGTGCCAGCACCTCTCTGGCGGGGAGGTACGAGCAGTACTTC. Amino acids: CASTSLAGRYEQYF.

This clonotype occurred a few times. The chain couples TRBV7-2 to TRBJ1-2; no reliable D call. The CDR3 totals 15 residues. The germline V and J ends were trimmed by 2 bases and 4 bases, with 14 bases remaining between them. The germline CDR1 and CDR2 sequences are SGHTA and FQGNSA. DNA of the CDR3: TGTGCCAGCAGCTTACAGCCAACACTGGCCTATGGCTACACCTTC. This encodes CASSLQPTLAYGYTF.

There are many counts of this clonotype. CDR3 sequence: CASSLMAAGVDTQYF. The CDR3 DNA sequence: TGTGCCAGCAGCTTAATGGCAGCGGGAGTAGATACGCAGTATTTT. The chain uses TRBV7-3 and TRBJ2-3; the match to TRBD2 covers 8 bases. Germline V gene sequence: CDR1 SGHTA, CDR2 FQGTGA. This CDR3 has 15 residues. With 1 base clipped from V and 5 bases from J, the junction kept 5 bases outside the gene matches.

This clonotype was detected a few times. The chain is built from TRBV3-1 and TRBJ2-5; D is tentatively TRBD1 or TRBD2 (5 bases each). The CDR3 is 14 amino acids. Germline CDR1 reads LGHDT; CDR2 reads YNNKEL (reference sequence). Trimming removed 1 base at V and 1 base at J, with 7 bases between. This chain's CDR3 is CASSQAGRQETQYF. CDR3 coding DNA: TGTGCCAGCAGCCAAGCGGGACGCCAAGAGACCCAGTACTTC.

The chain has TRBV10-2 and TRBJ2-1, with D unclear. There are 16 residues in the CDR3. Looked up from germline, CDR1 is WSHSY and CDR2 is SAAADI. Trimming took 0 bases from V and 4 from J, leaving 13 bases between them. This chain's CDR3 is CASSESIGGEYNEQFF. DNA for the CDR3: TGCGCCAGCAGTGAGTCGATAGGCGGAGAGTACAATGAGCAGTTCTTC.

The V call is TRBV7-2, the J call TRBJ2-5, with D possibly being TRBD1 or TRBD2 (5 bases each). This CDR3 spans 15 amino acids. Germline-derived CDR1 and CDR2 are SGHTA and FQGNSA. V dropped 5 bases and J dropped 7 bases, with 20 bases sitting between them. The chain's CDR3 is CASSPVEGFFGTQYF. CDR3 in DNA: TGTGCCAGCAGCCCGGTTGAGGGGTTTTTTGGGACCCAGTACTTC.

The sample holds a few counts of this clonotype. This sequence joins TRBV5-1 and TRBJ2-3; 13 bases map to TRBD2. V was clipped by 0 bases and J by 10 bases; unmatched bases: 5. The CDR3 has 15 amino acids. The germline gives CDR1 SGHRS, CDR2 YFSETQ. The DNA of the CDR3 is TGCGCCAGCAGCTTGGGACTAGCGGGAGGATACGCGCAGTATTTT. This codes for CASSLGLAGGYAQYF. The full variable domain, in which reference TRBV5-1 and TRBJ2-3 provide the parts outside the CDR3, is KAGVTQTPRYLIKTRGQQVTLSCSPISGHRSVSWYQQTPGQGLQFLFEYFSETQRNKGNFPGRFSGRQFSNSRSEMNVSTLELGDSALYLCASSLGLAGGYAQYFGPGTRLTVL.